This T cell receptor beta chain comes out of a study of Graves' ophthalmopathy and Graves' hyperthyroidism (dated by TCRdb to 2016 to 2019). Regarding the research as a whole: Peripheral blood was collected at initial diagnosis, prior to any treatment. After sampling, hyperthyroidism patients received methimazole starting at 30 mg daily, and ophthalmopathy patients received high-dose intravenous methylprednisolone. To explore V-J signatures that separate ophthalmopathy from hyperthyroidism, a discovery set of about a hundred patients was enrolled, consisting of about 45 with ophthalmopathy and roughly 60 with stable hyperthyroidism. The study used signatures of the TCR beta repertoire to tell Graves' ophthalmopathy apart from Graves' hyperthyroidism and to predict which patients would progress to ophthalmopathy. The approximately 90 discovery patients were randomly split 7:3 into training and test sets. In total, 135 blood samples were TCR-sequenced: some 43 ophthalmopathy, roughly 77 hyperthyroidism and about 17 hyperthyroidism-to-ophthalmopathy patients. An independent validation cohort comprised some 18 hyperthyroidism patients and some 16 patients who later progressed from hyperthyroidism to ophthalmopathy. T-cell repertoires of thyroid tissue and blood were compared in five or six hyperthyroidism patients. The research as a whole found: In validation, the model predicted ophthalmopathy progression with 70.59% sensitivity and roughly 72% specificity; approximately 12 predicted patients were CT-confirmed with GO in a median of approximately six months. Most expanded thyroid clonotypes with frequency above 0.001 were also detected in blood, suggesting blood repertoires may reflect the thyroid immune response. Ophthalmopathy was separated from stable hyperthyroidism by the 13-signature model with more than 85% sensitivity and less than 82% specificity in cross-validation and with 80%/75% in the test set. No statistical method was used to set the sample size in advance, and the investigators knew which group each participant was assigned to.

With respect to this clonotype: The antigen this receptor binds is unknown. No base qualities exist here, and no much larger clone lies one base off it.

Hyperthyroidism was defined as stable when no progression to ophthalmopathy occurred within 18 months of follow-up. The hyperthyroidism patients were 18 to 65 years old and newly diagnosed, with a disease duration of less than 2 months. Patients were excluded if they had other autoimmune diseases, uncontrolled infections, pregnancy or lactation. Diagnosis was based on clinical symptoms, serum thyroxine, TRAb, thyroid ultrasound and orbital computed tomography. PBMCs were isolated from 10 ml of fresh peripheral blood by Ficoll-Paque density gradient centrifugation. Trizol reagent was used to extract the total RNA, and its quality was then checked on an Agilent 2100 Bioanalyzer. TCR beta CDR3 regions were amplified from RNA transcripts for repertoire sequencing. The first round of RT-PCR was done with HTBI primers and the Qiagen OneStep RT-PCR kit, and was followed by a second round of multiplex PCR, then size selection and purification. The libraries underwent paired-end sequencing with 100 bp reads on an Illumina HiSeq2000. In the authors' own workflow: SOAPnuke was used for read processing, and reads with adapters, uncalled bases, a mean Phred below 15, or no exact constant-primer or identifier match were discarded. High-quality paired reads were merged with COPE v1.2.5. Each unique nucleotide sequence was treated as a clonotype, and MiTCR v1.1 was used to align the clonotypes to the IMGT TRB V, D and J references. Analysis was restricted to V-J combinations with a frequency above 0.0001, which covered 98% to 99.2% of repertoires. For each V-J combination, a TCR clonal expansion and chaos score was defined as the ratio of F50 clonal expansion to chaos observed in the TCRdist matrix. Welch's t-statistics and random forest were used to reduce features to 13 V-J combinations, which were fed into a naive Bayes classifier. Thyroid-blood repertoire similarity was quantified with the Morisita-Horn index. TCRdb trimmed public reads at Q25 via fastp, called clones via MiXCR and kept in-frame beta chains. Rows are combined by CDR3 protein, so each entry shows the most common genes and DNA. TCRdb assigned the V and J calls; the authors' analysis was not used. The sample table lists hundreds of thousands of distinct CDR3 sequences, roughly 15% of them with a count of one. Jointly, the top ten make up roughly 7% of the sample.

The CDR3 starts with the cysteine, ends with the phenylalanine, and has 18 residues. The sequence is cut down to CDR3 DNA, 54 bases in frame from base 1. Via the germline V gene, CDR1 is MGHRA and CDR2 YSYEKL. V is cut by 0 bases and J by 3 bases, and the space between the germline ends is 20 bases. The TCR was taken from a woman aged 18-30 years with stable Graves' hyperthyroidism. Donor details come from another sample of the same person, matched by shared clones. Recombination joined TRBV4-1 with TRBJ1-2, with the D gene not confidently named. The source material was peripheral blood. In nucleotide form, the sequence is TGCGCCAGCAGCCAAGAAGAATCCCTTCTAAAATGGGACTATGGCTACACCTTC. This yields the protein CASSQEESLLKWDYGYTF.